This T cell receptor beta chain was captured in a study of cytomegalovirus exposure and HLA in healthy donors. The study's findings and limits: Donor immune exposure was known only as CMV serostatus. Presence/absence comparisons presumed near-even sequencing depth among donors. The study labeled 164 TCR beta chains cytomegalovirus-associated.

PCR was performed using 60 Vbeta and 13 Jbeta primers. Sequencing used immunoSEQ multiplex PCR; TCRdb keeps in-frame clones, though not all of them. The data contain 150,000 to 170,000 clones, approximately 77% of them seen just once; the ten biggest clones take up over 1.2%. Concerning this clone: Antigen unknown.

CDR3 size: 11 residues. Germline CDR1 reads GTSNPN; CDR2 reads SVGIG (reference sequence). Trimming removed 3 bases from V and 6 bases from J, with 6 bases in between. Sequenced sample: PBMCs. The chain links TRBV30 to TRBJ2-4; D remains ambiguous. The clonotype comes from a man between 18 and 35 years old in good health and CMV-seronegative. The DNA of the CDR3 is TGTGCCTGGAGGAGGTTAAACATTCAGTACTTC. Translated: CAWRRLNIQYF.